These 30 T cell receptor beta chains originate from one sample sequenced in a study of blood T cell repertoires in COVID-19. Here immunoSEQ multiplex PCR was the method, and the copy in TCRdb shows in-frame clones only, minus some. The data show about 85,000 clones, around 80% seen once. Sequencing was carried out using peripheral blood. The origin of the receptors is a man in his 70s with acute or convalescent COVID-19.

V and J are TRBV2 and TRBJ2-1; D may be TRBD2 (5 bases). The V gene lost 6 bases and the J gene lost 9 bases, with 12 bases spanning the gap. This CDR3 is built from 12 residues. In germline, CDR1 is SNHLY, CDR2 FYNNEI. CDR3: CASRETRTEQFF. In DNA form, the CDR3 reads TGTGCCAGCAGGGAAACTAGGACTGAGCAGTTCTTC. Variable domain in full (rest from reference TRBV2 and TRBJ2-1): EPEVTQTPSHQVTQMGQEVILRCVPISNHLYFYWYRQILGQKVEFLVSFYNNEISEKSEIFDDQFSVERPDGSNFTLKIRSTKLEDSAMYFCASRETRTEQFFGPGTRLTVL.

This chain links TRBV30 with TRBJ1-1; unclear D gene. Trimming removed 6 bases from V and 8 bases from J, with 13 bases in between. The CDR3 has 11 amino acids. The germline gives CDR1 GTSNPN, CDR2 SVGIG (reference sequence). The CDR3 sequence is CACAGGLEAFF. CDR3 DNA: TGTGCCTGTGCAGGCGGGCTCGAAGCTTTCTTT.

The chain links TRBV28 to TRBJ1-1; unclear D gene. Trimming took 7 bases from V and 1 from J, leaving 4 bases between them. The germline CDR1 and CDR2 sequences are MDHEN and SYDVKM. This CDR3 has 11 residues. CDR3 sequence reads: CASTSNTEAFF. CDR3 sequence (DNA): TGTGCCAGCACATCGAACACTGAAGCTTTCTTT.

CDR3 amino acids: CASSLTRDQPQHF. CDR3 DNA sequence: TGTGCCAGCAGCCTCACTAGGGATCAGCCCCAGCATTTT. The chain combines TRBV12-3 or TRBV12-4 with TRBJ1-5; unclear D gene. V was trimmed by 6 bases and J by 5 bases, leaving 11 bases between them. The CDR3 loop spans 13 amino acids.

The V and J genes are TRBV21-1 and TRBJ2-7; TRBD2 is taken as the D call from the table, unchecked against the DNA. TRBV21-1 is classified as a pseudogene. This CDR3 has 11 amino acids. In DNA form, the CDR3 reads TGTGCCAGCAGCATATCCTACGAGCAGTACGTC. Its protein is CASSISYEQYV.

The gene calls are TRBV7-3 and TRBJ2-5; D gene ambiguous. This CDR3 is 13 amino acids long. V gave up 1 base and J gave up 2 bases, with 5 bases separating them. Germline V CDR1 and CDR2: SGHTA, FQGTGA. CDR3 nucleotide sequence: TGTGCCAGCAGCTTAAACAGACAAGAGACCCAGTACTTC. Its protein is CASSLNRQETQYF.

This clone appeared a few times. This chain links TRBV19 with TRBJ1-1; no definite D call. V lost 2 bases, J lost 1 base, and 5 bases lay in between. The CDR3 is 13 amino acids. Germline V CDR1 and CDR2: LNHDA, SQIVND (reference sequence). Here the CDR3 DNA reads TGTGCCAGTAGTATATCAGGGAACACTGAAGCTTTCTTT. It specifies CASSISGNTEAFF.

This chain joins TRBV11-2 and TRBJ1-6; TRBD1 agrees at 10 bases. Germline assignment: CDR1 SGHAT and CDR2 FQNNGV. The V gene end was trimmed by 4 bases and the J gene end by 9 bases; junction bases not matched to a gene: 6. This CDR3 has 15 amino acids. The DNA for the CDR3 is TGTGCCAGCAGCTCCCTGGGACAGGGGATTTCACCCCTCCACTTT. Amino acids: CASSSLGQGISPLHF.

V gene TRBV10-2 combines with J gene TRBJ2-2; no clear D. The CDR3 is made up of 13 amino acids. The ends were cut back, 4 bases at V and 1 base at J, with 4 bases in the middle. Germline V gene lookup returns CDR1 WSHSY and CDR2 SAAADI. CDR3 in amino acids: CASSVRNTGELFF. CDR3 DNA: TGCGCCAGCAGTGTTAGGAACACCGGGGAGCTGTTTTTT.

This sequence joins TRBV2 and TRBJ2-1; TRBD1 matches at 8 bases. Germline trimming cut 5 bases from V and 6 bases from J; bases unmatched to any gene: 6. This CDR3 is built from 14 residues. CDR1 and CDR2 (germline): SNHLY, FYNNEI. The CDR3 region is CASSLDREPNEQFF. The CDR3 region has the DNA TGTGCCAGCAGTCTGGACAGGGAGCCCAATGAGCAGTTCTTC.

This sequence joins TRBV2 and TRBJ2-3; D unresolved. Trimming stripped 4 bases from V and 0 bases from J, with 11 bases between. This CDR3 contains 15 residues. CDR1 and CDR2 from the germline V gene are SNHLY and FYNNEI. This CDR3 reads CASSAAVPSTDTQYF. For the CDR3, the DNA is TGTGCCAGCAGTGCCGCAGTCCCCAGCACAGATACGCAGTATTTT.

This chain connects TRBV29-1 to TRBJ2-3; 7 bases map to TRBD2. Germline loops: CDR1 SQVTM, CDR2 ANQGSEA. The junction had 1 base not matched to a gene; V was cut back by 3 bases and J by 4 bases. The CDR3 is 12 amino acids. For the CDR3, the DNA is TGCAGCGTTGAGGGGGGGTCAGATACGCAGTATTTT. Its translation is CSVEGGSDTQYF.

Written as DNA, the CDR3 is TGTGCCAGCACTGGGGGCGTTTATAATTCACCCCTCCACTTT. Translation: CASTGGVYNSPLHF. The chain couples TRBV6-5 to TRBJ1-6, with a possible D match to TRBD1 (6 bases). The V gene lost 7 bases and the J gene lost 4 bases, with 11 bases spanning the gap. CDR3 length equals 14 residues. Germline CDR1 is MNHEY and CDR2 is SVGAGI.

The V call is TRBV7-9, the J call TRBJ1-2; TRBD1 might be the D (5 bases). The V gene lost 1 base and the J gene lost 8 bases, with 17 bases spanning the gap. Germline V CDR1 and CDR2: SEHNR, FQNEAQ (reference sequence). This CDR3 contains 15 residues. The chain's CDR3 is CASSLVDRGLLGYTF. The CDR3 region has the DNA TGTGCCAGCAGCTTAGTCGACCGGGGACTTTTAGGCTACACCTTC.

This chain joins TRBV6-5 and TRBJ1-3; TRBD1 matches 8 bases. The germline CDR1 and CDR2 sequences are MNHEY and SVGAGI. The CDR3 loop spans 15 amino acids. With V trimmed by 5 bases and J by 8 bases, 11 bases remained unmatched. CDR3 residues: CASSPGTGVLHTIYF. In DNA, the CDR3 is TGTGCCAGCAGTCCCGGGACAGGTGTTTTACACACCATATATTTT.

This rearrangement joins TRBV6-5 to TRBJ1-2, with a possible D match to TRBD1 (6 bases). The CDR3 contains 14 residues. V lost 0 bases to trimming and J lost 5 bases, with 10 bases between them. Germline CDR1 and CDR2: MNHEY and SVGAGI. DNA of the CDR3: TGTGCCAGCAGTTACTCGACCAGGGGATATGGCTACACCTTC. Encoded protein: CASSYSTRGYGYTF.

The rearrangement links TRBV5-6 to TRBJ2-7, with TRBD1 matching 7 bases. In germline, CDR1 is SGHDT, CDR2 YYEEEE. V trimming: 3 bases; J trimming: 4 bases; junction bases outside the gene matches: 7. CDR3 length equals 14 residues. CDR3 sequence (DNA): TGTGCCAGCAGCTCCTCGACAGGGTGGTACGAGCAGTACTTC. This encodes CASSSSTGWYEQYF. The variable domain in full, completed from reference TRBV5-6 and TRBJ2-7, reads DAGVTQSPTHLIKTRGQQVTLRCSPKSGHDTVSWYQQALGQGPQFIFQYYEEEERQRGNFPDRFSGHQFPNYSSELNVNALLLGDSALYLCASSSSTGWYEQYFGPGTRLTVT.

This clone was detected a few times. This chain connects TRBV5-4 to TRBJ2-5; D is unclear. The CDR3 has 14 amino acids. V was clipped by 4 bases and J by 1 base, with 11 bases between them. Germline CDR1 and CDR2: SGHNT and YYREEE (reference sequence). This CDR3 is CASSPRPGQETQYF. The CDR3 DNA follows: TGTGCCAGCAGCCCCCGGCCAGGCCAAGAGACCCAGTACTTC.

This clone occurred a few times. The chain has TRBV12-3 or TRBV12-4 and TRBJ2-7; no clear D. The V end lost 2 bases, the J end lost 3 bases, and 8 bases lay between the germline ends. This CDR3 comprises 13 residues. In nucleotides, the CDR3 is TGTGCCAGCAGTTTAACAGACCTCTACGAGCAGTACTTC. Translated: CASSLTDLYEQYF.

The chain joins TRBV24-1 to TRBJ2-7, with D hard to call. The CDR3 is made up of 12 amino acids. Trimming took off 3 bases at V and 6 bases at J, with 8 bases between the two ends. The germline V gene encodes CDR1 KGHDR and CDR2 SFDVKD. CDR3 protein: CATSDPSSEQYV. CDR3 nucleotide sequence: TGTGCCACCAGTGATCCAAGCTCCGAGCAGTACGTC.

The V call is TRBV6-5, the J call TRBJ2-5, with a weak D call TRBD1 (6 bases). The CDR3 consists of 14 residues. V lost 5 bases to trimming and J lost 5 bases, with 15 bases between them. CDR1 MNHEY and CDR2 SVGAGI come from the germline V gene. The CDR3, as DNA: TGTGCCAGCAGTCTCACCACAGGGTATGAGACCCAGTACTTC. Protein product: CASSLTTGYETQYF.

CDR3 region: CASSLRGYSNQPQHF. The CDR3 DNA follows: TGTGCCAGCAGCTTAAGGGGGTATAGCAATCAGCCCCAGCATTTT. The V call is TRBV7-2, the J call TRBJ1-5; tentatively, D is TRBD1 (6 bases). The CDR3 is made up of 15 amino acids. Trimming took 2 bases from V and 0 from J, leaving 8 bases between them. Per germline, CDR1 SGHTA and CDR2 FQGNSA.

This CDR3 reads CASRSAGSSGNTIYF. CDR3 coding DNA: TGTGCCAGCAGGTCGGCGGGAAGCTCTGGAAACACCATATATTTT. V usage is TRBV6-5 and J usage is TRBJ1-3; D not certain. V was cut by 6 bases and J by 0 bases, with 12 bases left in between. The CDR3 extends over 15 amino acids. Germline CDR1 and CDR2: MNHEY and SVGAGI.

A word on this clone: The junction and the germline gene differ at one end; a read error may be behind it. The chain combines TRBV28 with TRBJ1-6; D gene uncertain. The CDR3 sequence is 12 residues long. Germline CDR1 reads MDHEN; CDR2 reads SYDVKM. The CDR3 sequence is CASSLPGSCPDF. The CDR3 bases are TGTGCCAGCAGTTTACCGGGGAGTTGTCCCGACTTT.

As regards this clone: The germline gene is not matched at one end of the junction; a read error may be the cause. This chain connects TRBV11-2 to TRBJ1-5, with 8 bases fitting TRBD1. Germline V CDR1 and CDR2: SGHAT, FQNNGV. The CDR3 runs to 13 residues. The DNA for the CDR3 is TGTGCCAGCAGCTACACTCTGGACAGGGTGCGATATTTT. This sequence encodes CASSYTLDRVRYF. The whole variable domain, remainder taken from reference TRBV11-2 and TRBJ1-5, is EAGVAQSPRYKIIEKRQSVAFWCNPISGHATLYWYQQILGQGPKLLIQFQNNGVVDDSQLPKDRFSAERLKGVDSTLKIQPAKLEDSAVYLCASSYTLDRVRYFGDGTRLSIL.

The CDR3 here is CASSQTEQGAHLRNTIYF. The CDR3 DNA follows: TGCGCCAGCAGCCAAACAGAACAGGGGGCGCATTTAAGAAACACCATATATTTT. The rearrangement joins TRBV4-1 to TRBJ1-3; 9 bases map to TRBD1. The CDR3 extends over 18 amino acids. Per the germline V gene, CDR1 is MGHRA and CDR2 is YSYEKL. J was trimmed by 5 bases and V by 2 bases; bases with no gene match: 13.

This clone was counted once. The CDR3 sequence is CASSGGRPPPQYF. In DNA, the CDR3 is TGTGCCAGCAGTGGAGGGAGGCCTCCCCCGCAGTATTTT. J is TRBJ2-3 and V is TRBV2; possible D gene TRBD2, 6 bases. This CDR3 comprises 13 residues. V gave up 4 bases and J gave up 10 bases, with 15 bases separating them. Germline V gene lookup returns CDR1 SNHLY and CDR2 FYNNEI.

This clone was recorded once. This chain links TRBV7-3 with TRBJ2-3; TRBD1 aligns across 11 bases. CDR3 length: 15 residues. Germline CDR1 is SGHTA and CDR2 is FQGTGA. J lost 2 bases, V lost 6 bases, and 4 bases had no gene match. For the CDR3, the DNA is TGTGCCAGCAGTCGGACAGGGGGCCTCACAGATACGCAGTATTTT. It specifies CASSRTGGLTDTQYF.

The chain combines TRBV11-3 with TRBJ1-1; D is uncertain. Trimming left V 0 bases short and J 0 bases short, with 5 bases between. The length of the CDR3 is 14 residues. The V gene's germline CDR1 is SGHNT and CDR2 YENEEA. CDR3 amino acids: CASSLDSMNTEAFF. The CDR3, as DNA: TGTGCCAGCAGCTTAGACAGTATGAACACTGAAGCTTTCTTT.

V gene TRBV7-2 combines with J gene TRBJ2-7, with 7 bases that match TRBD2. J was trimmed by 11 bases and V by 8 bases; bases with no gene match: 0. This CDR3 region has 8 residues. Looked up from germline, CDR1 is SGHTA and CDR2 is FQGNSA. CDR3 DNA: TGTGCCAGCCGGGGGGAGTACGTC. It codes for CASRGEYV.